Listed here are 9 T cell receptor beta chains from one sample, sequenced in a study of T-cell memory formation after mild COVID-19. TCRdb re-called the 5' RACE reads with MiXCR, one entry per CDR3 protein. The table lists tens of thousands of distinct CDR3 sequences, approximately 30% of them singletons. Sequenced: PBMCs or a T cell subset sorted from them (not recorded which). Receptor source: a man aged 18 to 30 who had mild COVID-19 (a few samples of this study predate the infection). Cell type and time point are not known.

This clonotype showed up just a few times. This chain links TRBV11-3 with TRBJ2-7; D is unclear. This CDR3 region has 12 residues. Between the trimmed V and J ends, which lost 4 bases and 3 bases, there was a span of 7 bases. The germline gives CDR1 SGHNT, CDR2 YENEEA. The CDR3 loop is CASSSAGYEQYF. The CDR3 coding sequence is TGTGCCAGCAGCTCGGCTGGCTACGAGCAGTACTTC.

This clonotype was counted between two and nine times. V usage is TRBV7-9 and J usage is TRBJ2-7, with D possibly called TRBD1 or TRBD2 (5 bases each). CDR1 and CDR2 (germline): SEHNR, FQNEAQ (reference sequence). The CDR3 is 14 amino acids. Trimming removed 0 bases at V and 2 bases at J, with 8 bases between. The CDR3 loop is CASSLARDPYEQYF. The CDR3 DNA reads TGTGCCAGCAGCTTAGCCAGGGACCCCTACGAGCAGTACTTC.

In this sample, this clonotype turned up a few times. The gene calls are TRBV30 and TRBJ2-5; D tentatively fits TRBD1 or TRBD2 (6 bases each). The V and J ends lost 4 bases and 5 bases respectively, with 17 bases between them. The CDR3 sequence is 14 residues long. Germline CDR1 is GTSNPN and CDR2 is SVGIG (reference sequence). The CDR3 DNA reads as TGTGCCTGGAAGTTTGTGGGGGGCCCTGAGACCCAGTACTTC. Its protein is CAWKFVGGPETQYF.

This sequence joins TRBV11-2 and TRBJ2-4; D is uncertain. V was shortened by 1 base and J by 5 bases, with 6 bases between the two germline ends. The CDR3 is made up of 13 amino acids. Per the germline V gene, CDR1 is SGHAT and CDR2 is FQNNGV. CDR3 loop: CASSLVSQNIQYF. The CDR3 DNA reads TGTGCCAGCAGCTTAGTCAGTCAAAACATTCAGTACTTC.

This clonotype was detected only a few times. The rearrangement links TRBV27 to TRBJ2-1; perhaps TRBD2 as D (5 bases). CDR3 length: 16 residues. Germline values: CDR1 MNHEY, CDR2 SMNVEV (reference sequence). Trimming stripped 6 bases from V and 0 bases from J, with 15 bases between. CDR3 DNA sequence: TGTGCCAGCAGGGTCCTAGCCACAAGCTCCTACAATGAGCAGTTCTTC. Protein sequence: CASRVLATSSYNEQFF.

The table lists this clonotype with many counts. The CDR3 DNA is TGTGCCAGCAGCTTATTGGCGGGGGGGCGGGAGCAGTTCTTC. Protein: CASSLLAGGREQFF. This chain links TRBV7-3 with TRBJ2-1, with TRBD2 matching over 9 bases. CDR3 size: 14 residues. Germline V gene lookup returns CDR1 SGHTA and CDR2 FQGTGA. The V gene end was trimmed by 2 bases and the J gene end by 10 bases; junction bases not matched to a gene: 6.

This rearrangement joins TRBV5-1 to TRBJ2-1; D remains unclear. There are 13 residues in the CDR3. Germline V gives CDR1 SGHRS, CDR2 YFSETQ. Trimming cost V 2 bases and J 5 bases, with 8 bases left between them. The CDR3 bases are TGCGCCAGCAGCTTTTACTCTCACAATGAGCAGTTCTTC. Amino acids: CASSFYSHNEQFF.

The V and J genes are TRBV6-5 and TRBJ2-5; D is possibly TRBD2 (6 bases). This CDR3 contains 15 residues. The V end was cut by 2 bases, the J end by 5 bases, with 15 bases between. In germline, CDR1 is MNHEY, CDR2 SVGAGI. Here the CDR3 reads CASSYKWGVRETQYF. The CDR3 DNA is TGTGCCAGCAGTTACAAGTGGGGGGTCAGGGAGACCCAGTACTTC.

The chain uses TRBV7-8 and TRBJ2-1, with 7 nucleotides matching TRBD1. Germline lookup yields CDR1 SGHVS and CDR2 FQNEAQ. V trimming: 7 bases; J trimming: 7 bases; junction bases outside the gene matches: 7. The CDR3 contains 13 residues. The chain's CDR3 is CASTLDRTNEQFF. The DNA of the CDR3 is TGTGCCAGCACCCTGGACAGGACGAATGAGCAGTTCTTC.